This entry features one TCR beta chain sequence. J gave up 8 bases and V 4 bases, and 16 bases lay outside the gene matches. This CDR3 has 17 amino acids. Germline V gene data show CDR1 as SGHDT and CDR2 as YYEEEE. The record originates from a study of blood T cell repertoires in COVID-19. Study-wide background: Donors in the United States, Italy and Spain gave samples during acute or convalescent COVID-19. From T cells, B-cell-depleted T cells, or PBMCs came the material, which was cDNA or gDNA.

Source study methods: Reference gene primers were amplified, and this amplification served to estimate nucleated cell counts. Some clones are missing from TCRdb's copy, which holds only in-frame ones; the method was immunoSEQ multiplex PCR. From that table come the V and J calls and clone size; the DNA was used to work out D and trimming. This sample has about 200,000 clones, with approximately 82% found just once. This TCR came from a human donor in a cohort sampled during active COVID-19. The chain carries TRBV5-6 and TRBJ2-1, with 9 positions matching TRBD2. The sample comprised peripheral blood. The CDR3 loop reads CASSELGLAGKSDEQFF. The CDR3 region has the DNA TGTGCCAGCAGCGAGCTAGGGCTAGCGGGAAAGTCTGATGAGCAGTTCTTC.